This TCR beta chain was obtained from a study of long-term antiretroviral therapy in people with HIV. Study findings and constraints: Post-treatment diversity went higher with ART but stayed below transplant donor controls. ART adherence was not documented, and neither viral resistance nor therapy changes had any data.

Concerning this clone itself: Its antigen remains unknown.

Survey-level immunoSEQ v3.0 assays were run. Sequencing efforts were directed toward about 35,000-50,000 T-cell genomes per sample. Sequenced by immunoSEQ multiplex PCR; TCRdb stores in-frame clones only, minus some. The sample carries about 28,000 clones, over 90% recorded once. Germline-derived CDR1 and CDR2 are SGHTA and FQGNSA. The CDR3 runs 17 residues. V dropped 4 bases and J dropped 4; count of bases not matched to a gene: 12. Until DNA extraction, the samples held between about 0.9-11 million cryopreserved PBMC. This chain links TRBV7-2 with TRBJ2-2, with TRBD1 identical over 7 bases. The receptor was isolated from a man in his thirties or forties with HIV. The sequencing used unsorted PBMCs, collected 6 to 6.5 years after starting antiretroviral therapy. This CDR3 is CASSSGQIFKSTGELFF. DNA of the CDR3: TGTGCCAGCAGCTCGGGACAGATTTTTAAGTCCACCGGGGAGCTGTTTTTT.